Shown below are 32 T cell receptor beta chains from a single sample sequenced in a study of long-term antiretroviral therapy in people with HIV. Version v3.0 of the immunoSEQ assay was performed at survey level. Clones were sequenced by immunoSEQ multiplex PCR, and TCRdb holds only the in-frame ones, with some missing. The sample has about 34,000 clones, roughly 80% seen once. Sequences were derived from unsorted PBMCs, sampled 1.9 years after starting antiretroviral therapy. All receptors derive from a man aged 18 to 29 with HIV.

A word on this clone: In the same sample, other DNA sequences code for this CDR3. This chain links TRBV7-3 with TRBJ2-1, with D possibly matching TRBD2 (5 bases). The V gene's germline CDR1 is SGHTA and CDR2 FQGTGA. This CDR3 contains 13 residues. Trimming pared 1 base from V and 8 bases from J, leaving 9 bases between. The CDR3 sequence: CASSLSGSDEQFF. The CDR3 nucleotides read TGTGCCAGCAGCTTAAGCGGGTCCGATGAGCAGTTCTTC. The full variable domain, in which reference TRBV7-3 and TRBJ2-1 provide the parts outside the CDR3, is GAGVSQTPSNKVTEKGKYVELRCDPISGHTALYWYRQSLGQGPEFLIYFQGTGAADDSGLPNDRFFAVRPEGSVSTLKIQRTERGDSAVYLCASSLSGSDEQFFGPGTRLTVL.

V is TRBV5-1 and J is TRBJ2-3, with TRBD2 matching 16 bases. V lost 7 bases, J lost 1 base, and 12 bases stayed unmatched. The germline V gene encodes CDR1 SGHRS and CDR2 YFSETQ. CDR3 length equals 19 residues. The CDR3 spells CASRPGLAGGLDGTDTQYF. The CDR3 DNA reads TGCGCCAGCCGACCGGGACTAGCGGGGGGGCTTGACGGCACAGATACGCAGTATTTT.

This clone was observed a few times. This chain uses TRBV27 with TRBJ2-2; D is unresolved. Per germline, CDR1 MNHEY and CDR2 SMNVEV (reference sequence). The CDR3 runs 13 residues. Trimming took off 5 bases at V and 5 bases at J, with 9 bases between the two ends. CDR3 bases: TGTGCCAGCAGTCCGACGACGACCGGGGAGCTGTTTTTT. This sequence encodes CASSPTTTGELFF.

The genes are TRBV6-1 and TRBJ2-2; either TRBD1 or TRBD2 may supply D (5 bases each). V was cut by 8 bases and J by 1 base, with 14 bases left in between. CDR3 length: 15 amino acids. Germline V gives CDR1 MNHNS, CDR2 SASEGT. The CDR3 region has the DNA TGTGCCAGCTTGGCCCGGGGCTGGAACACCGGGGAGCTGTTTTTT. Residues: CASLARGWNTGELFF.

The chain joins TRBV2 to TRBJ1-6, with TRBD1 as a possible D gene (6 bases). The CDR3 is made up of 13 amino acids. Deletions cut 5 bases from V and 8 bases from J, with 10 bases between. CDR1 SNHLY and CDR2 FYNNEI come from the germline V gene. The chain's CDR3 is CASSLRGDSPLHF. CDR3 sequence (DNA): TGTGCCAGCAGTCTAAGGGGGGATTCACCCCTCCACTTT.

V and J are TRBV6-6 and TRBJ2-4, with a possible D match to TRBD2 (6 bases). There are 13 residues in the CDR3. CDR1 MNHNY and CDR2 SVGAGI come from the germline V gene (reference sequence). The V end was cut by 3 bases, the J end by 7 bases, with 10 bases between. The CDR3 here is CASSYVGGNIQYF. The CDR3 bases are TGTGCCAGCAGTTATGTTGGGGGGAACATTCAGTACTTC.

For the CDR3, the DNA is TGTGCCAGCAGACCACAGGGTTACGAGCAGTACTTC. Residues: CASRPQGYEQYF. The chain carries TRBV28 and TRBJ2-7, with D tentatively TRBD1 (6 bases). The germline CDR1 and CDR2 sequences are MDHEN and SYDVKM. The CDR3 spans 12 residues. Deletions cut 6 bases from V and 4 bases from J, with 10 bases between.

The chain joins TRBV7-9 to TRBJ1-1, with D uncertain. This CDR3 has 15 residues. Germline values: CDR1 SEHNR, CDR2 FQNEAQ (reference sequence). Between the trimmed V and J ends, which lost 6 bases and 5 bases, there was a span of 19 bases. CDR3 protein: CASRGLREEATEAFF. Here the CDR3 DNA reads TGTGCCAGCAGGGGTCTCCGGGAAGAAGCTACTGAAGCTTTCTTT. Variable domain in full (rest from reference TRBV7-9 and TRBJ1-1): DTGVSQNPRHKITKRGQNVTFRCDPISEHNRLYWYRQTLGQGPEFLTYFQNEAQLEKSRLLSDRFSAERPKGSFSTLEIQRTEQGDSAMYLCASRGLREEATEAFFGQGTRLTVV.

This chain joins TRBV18 and TRBJ2-3; D is ambiguous. The V end lost 4 bases, the J end lost 1 base, and 12 bases lay between the germline ends. This CDR3 is 15 amino acids long. CDR1 is KGHSH, CDR2 LQKENI, per germline. CDR3 sequence reads: CASSLVVGGTDTQYF. CDR3 nucleotides: TGTGCCAGCTCACTGGTCGTCGGAGGCACAGATACGCAGTATTTT. Combining the CDR3 with reference TRBV18 and TRBJ2-3 gives the whole variable domain NAGVMQNPRHLVRRRGQEARLRCSPMKGHSHVYWYRQLPEEGLKFMVYLQKENIIDESGMPKERFSAEFPKEGPSILRIQQVVRGDSAAYFCASSLVVGGTDTQYFGPGTRLTVL.

The chain recombines TRBV4-2 with TRBJ2-7, with TRBD1 matching over 9 bases. Germline trimming cut 6 bases from V and 5 bases from J; bases unmatched to any gene: 2. The CDR3 spans 12 residues. CDR1 LGHNA and CDR2 YNFKEQ come from the germline V gene. The CDR3 nucleotides read TGTGCCAGCAGGGACAGGGGAGACGAGCAGTACTTC. Its protein is CASRDRGDEQYF.

The J gene is TRBJ1-3, the V gene TRBV5-1; D may be TRBD1 (5 bases). Germline V lookup: CDR1 SGHRS, CDR2 YFSETQ. The CDR3 runs 15 residues. V lost 5 bases and J 0 bases, leaving 12 bases between the germline ends. CDR3 sequence (DNA): TGCGCCAGCAGAGCCGGGGGGGGCTCTGGAAACACCATATATTTT. Encoded protein: CASRAGGGSGNTIYF. Looking up the rest from reference TRBV5-1 and TRBJ1-3 gives the full variable domain: KAGVTQTPRYLIKTRGQQVTLSCSPISGHRSVSWYQQTPGQGLQFLFEYFSETQRNKGNFPGRFSGRQFSNSRSEMNVSTLELGDSALYLCASRAGGGSGNTIYFGEGSWLTVV.

The CDR3 loop is CAWSTGQGGLTQYF. The CDR3 DNA reads as TGTGCCTGGAGCACAGGACAGGGAGGGCTGACCCAGTACTTC. The chain is built from TRBV30 and TRBJ2-5; tentative D call: TRBD1 (8 bases). This CDR3 is 14 amino acids long. Trimming cost V 3 bases and J 7 bases, with 18 bases left between them. Germline assignment: CDR1 GTSNPN and CDR2 SVGIG (reference sequence).

The chain is built from TRBV21-1 and TRBJ2-7; the table's D call, TRBD1, has no DNA check behind it. TRBV21-1 has pseudogene status. The CDR3 contains 17 residues. The CDR3 here is CASSNGKTGGQAYEQYV. CDR3 nucleotides: TGTGCCAGCAGCAACGGAAAGACAGGGGGCCAAGCCTACGAGCAGTACGTC.

This chain connects TRBV29-1 to TRBJ2-7; no firm D call. Per germline, CDR1 SQVTM and CDR2 ANQGSEA. The CDR3 totals 12 residues. Trimming stripped 4 bases from V and 2 bases from J, with 9 bases between. The CDR3: CSVGHTPYEQYF. CDR3 DNA sequence: TGCAGCGTTGGACATACTCCCTACGAGCAGTACTTC.

The CDR3 region has the DNA TGTGCCAGCAGCTTCCGGGACAGGATATATAATTCACCCCTCCACTTT. Protein product: CASSFRDRIYNSPLHF. The chain combines TRBV11-2 with TRBJ1-6, with 8 bases that match TRBD1. Per the germline V gene, CDR1 is SGHAT and CDR2 is FQNNGV. With V trimmed by 3 bases and J by 4 bases, 5 bases remained unmatched. The CDR3 is 16 amino acids.

This clone was detected only once. This chain connects TRBV5-1 to TRBJ2-2; D perhaps matches TRBD2 (6 bases). This CDR3 region has 13 residues. The V gene lost 6 bases and the J gene lost 7 bases, with 13 bases spanning the gap. Germline CDR1 reads SGHRS; CDR2 reads YFSETQ. The DNA of the CDR3 is TGCGCCAGCAACGCTTGGGGGGACGGGGAGCTGTTTTTT. It translates to CASNAWGDGELFF.

The V gene is TRBV21-1, the J gene TRBJ2-7; the DNA was not compared with TRBD1, the D call given in the table. TRBV21-1 represents a pseudogene. The CDR3 sequence is 14 residues long. The CDR3 DNA is TGTGCCAGCAGCAAAAAAAAGGGGGCCCACGAGCAGTACGTC. Its translation is CASSKKKGAHEQYV.

J is TRBJ1-2 and V is TRBV5-6, with D uncertain. This CDR3 has 13 residues. Looked up from germline, CDR1 is SGHDT and CDR2 is YYEEEE. Trimming took off 5 bases at V and 3 bases at J, with 11 bases between the two ends. CDR3 protein: CASSQGQDYGYTF. Written as DNA, the CDR3 is TGTGCCAGCAGTCAAGGGCAGGACTATGGCTACACCTTC.

The chain uses TRBV28 and TRBJ1-1; D remains unclear. Trimming removed 9 bases at V and 1 base at J, with 21 bases between. Germline V gene data show CDR1 as MDHEN and CDR2 as SYDVKM. The CDR3 totals 16 residues. The CDR3 DNA is TGTGCCAGTATACCCCCGAGGAGCAGCTCGAACACTGAAGCTTTCTTT. The encoded protein is CASIPPRSSSNTEAFF.

The sample holds one count of this clone. CDR3 sequence: CASSNRQGAYNEQFF. CDR3 nucleotides: TGCGCCAGCAGCAACCGACAGGGGGCTTACAATGAGCAGTTCTTC. The J gene is TRBJ2-1, the V gene TRBV5-1, with 10 bases aligning to TRBD1. Germline CDR1 reads SGHRS; CDR2 reads YFSETQ. Losses at the gene ends were 4 bases for V and 4 bases for J; bases not matched to a gene: 5. The CDR3 totals 15 residues.

By proportion, this clone is medium-sized. The chain's CDR3 is CASSLGDRAYNEQFF. The CDR3 coding sequence is TGTGCCAGCAGCTTGGGTGACAGGGCCTACAATGAGCAGTTCTTC. The chain is built from TRBV5-6 and TRBJ2-1; 7 positions match TRBD1. With 0 bases clipped from V and 2 bases from J, the junction kept 2 bases outside the gene matches. From germline, CDR1 is SGHDT and CDR2 YYEEEE. This CDR3 is 15 amino acids long.

CDR3 loop: CASSSPSGGVNEQYV. The CDR3 DNA follows: TGTGCCAGCAGTTCCCCTAGCGGGGGGGTCAACGAGCAGTACGTC. This rearrangement joins TRBV6-6 to TRBJ2-7, with 12 nucleotides matching TRBD2. The CDR3 is 15 amino acids. Per germline, CDR1 MNHNY and CDR2 SVGAGI (reference sequence). V trimming: 4 bases; J trimming: 5 bases; junction bases outside the gene matches: 6.

This sequence joins TRBV6-1 and TRBJ1-1; D is unclear. Trimming removed 4 bases from V and 8 bases from J, with 11 bases in between. The CDR3 contains 12 residues. CDR1 MNHNS and CDR2 SASEGT come from the germline V gene. The CDR3 spells CASSGRTLEAFF. The CDR3 bases are TGTGCCAGCAGTGGACGGACGTTGGAAGCTTTCTTT.

Worth noting for this clone: Other DNA sequences from this sample encode an identical CDR3 as well. The V gene is TRBV18, the J gene TRBJ1-1, with TRBD1 matching 7 bases. CDR1 is KGHSH and CDR2 is LQKENI in the germline V gene. Trimming removed 5 bases from V and 1 base from J; junction bases left unmatched: 1. The CDR3 length is 13 residues. Here the CDR3 reads CASSGQANTEAFF. The DNA for the CDR3 is TGTGCCAGCTCAGGACAGGCGAACACTGAAGCTTTCTTT.

The sample holds one count of this clone. The rearrangement joins TRBV6-5 to TRBJ1-5; possibly TRBD1 for D (6 bases). The CDR3 is 16 amino acids. V lost 4 bases, J lost 3 bases, and 16 bases lay in between. From germline, CDR1 is MNHEY and CDR2 SVGAGI. CDR3 bases: TGTGCCAGCAGTTCGGGGGGCGGGTGGAACAATCAGCCCCAGCATTTT. This encodes CASSSGGGWNNQPQHF.

The rearrangement links TRBV5-1 to TRBJ2-3; the D gene is possibly TRBD1 (6 bases). V was cut by 0 bases and J by 3 bases, with 8 bases left in between. The germline V gene encodes CDR1 SGHRS and CDR2 YFSETQ. This CDR3 has 14 residues. DNA of the CDR3: TGCGCCAGCAGCTTGGACAGGGAGACAGATACGCAGTATTTT. It yields the protein CASSLDRETDTQYF.

The V call is TRBV28, the J call TRBJ1-1, with D possibly matching TRBD1 (5 bases). Germline CDR1 MDHEN, CDR2 SYDVKM. V lost 8 bases and J lost 1, with 14 bases in between. The CDR3 length is 14 residues. CDR3 in amino acids: CASDLGGTNTEAFF. DNA of the CDR3: TGTGCCAGCGACCTGGGGGGGACGAACACTGAAGCTTTCTTT. The variable domain in full, completed from reference TRBV28 and TRBJ1-1, reads DVKVTQSSRYLVKRTGEKVFLECVQDMDHENMFWYRQDPGLGLRLIYFSYDVKMKEKGDIPEGYSVSREKKERFSLILESASTNQTSMYLCASDLGGTNTEAFFGQGTRLTVV.

The chain combines TRBV25-1 with TRBJ2-1; the D call may be TRBD1 or TRBD2 (6 bases each). V shed 3 bases and J shed 4 bases, with 13 bases lying between them. The CDR3 contains 15 residues. Germline CDR1 MGHDK, CDR2 SYGVNS. The DNA for the CDR3 is TGTGCCAGCAGTGAGGGGGGCGATGGGTACAATGAGCAGTTCTTC. Amino acid sequence: CASSEGGDGYNEQFF.

The rearrangement links TRBV30 to TRBJ1-6; D not resolved. This CDR3 contains 13 residues. Germline V gives CDR1 GTSNPN, CDR2 SVGIG (reference sequence). V lost 1 base and J 7 bases, leaving 8 bases between the germline ends. The CDR3 sequence: CAWSERTNSPLHF. The CDR3 region has the DNA TGTGCCTGGAGTGAGCGGACCAATTCACCCCTCCACTTT. Complete variable domain (other parts from reference TRBV30 and TRBJ1-6): SQTIHQWPATLVQPVGSPLSLECTVEGTSNPNLYWYRQAAGRGLQLLFYSVGIGQISSEVPQNLSASRPQDRQFILSSKKLLLSDSGFYLCAWSERTNSPLHFGNGTRLTVT.

In this sample, this clone turned up a few times. The chain links TRBV5-1 to TRBJ2-2; tentative D call: TRBD1 (6 bases). Looked up from germline, CDR1 is SGHRS and CDR2 is YFSETQ. The V end was cut by 7 bases, the J end by 1 base, with 8 bases between. This CDR3 region has 13 residues. The CDR3 loop is CASQQGNTGELFF. The CDR3 DNA sequence: TGCGCCAGCCAACAGGGGAACACCGGGGAGCTGTTTTTT.

This chain uses TRBV12-5 with TRBJ1-2, with TRBD1 as a possible D gene (5 bases). V lost 1 base, J lost 3 bases, and 15 bases lay in between. Germline values: CDR1 LGHNT, CDR2 FRNRAP. This CDR3 has 16 residues. The CDR3 bases are TGTGCTAGTGGTTTGGCACGGGACGGCTCCCACTATGGCTACACCTTC. Translated: CASGLARDGSHYGYTF.

This clone was recorded once. CDR3 nucleotide sequence: TGTGCCAGCAGCCGGACTCTAGCAGCCCAAGAGACCCAGTACTTC. Its translation: CASSRTLAAQETQYF. This chain connects TRBV5-4 to TRBJ2-5; D possibly corresponds to TRBD2 (5 bases). Trimming stripped 4 bases from V and 1 base from J, with 14 bases between. The germline CDR1 and CDR2 sequences are SGHNT and YYREEE (reference sequence). This CDR3 spans 15 amino acids. The variable domain in full, with the rest retrieved from reference TRBV5-4 and TRBJ2-5, is ETGVTQSPTHLIKTRGQQVTLRCSSQSGHNTVSWYQQALGQGPQFIFQYYREEENGRGNFPPRFSGLQFPNYSSELNVNALELDDSALYLCASSRTLAAQETQYFGPGTRLLVL.